The entry below describes one T cell receptor beta chain. Its antigen is unknown. TCRdb reprocessed the reads with MiXCR, giving one entry per CDR3 protein. The table includes around 280,000 distinct CDR3 sequences, approximately 15% detected once. The sample belongs to a study of T cell repertoires in cytomegalovirus infection. Study observations and caveats: Cumulative public TCR beta family frequency identified CMV carriers with the relevant HLA.

Sequencing was performed on PBMCs. This TCR derives from a human donor in good health (CMV status not recorded). Some clones in this sample may be carry-over from other donors' samples.

The CDR3 sequence is CASSPPGRTNYEQYF. The CDR3 DNA reads TGCGCCAGCAGCCCCCCGGGACGGACGAACTACGAGCAGTACTTC. The rearrangement uses TRBV5-1 and TRBJ2-7; D possibly uses TRBD1 or TRBD2 (5 bases each). This CDR3 is 15 amino acids long. Trimming cost V 4 bases and J 3 bases, with 17 bases left between them. Germline CDR1 SGHRS, CDR2 YFSETQ.